This entry lists 16 T cell receptor beta chains sequenced from one sample in a study of molecular identifiers for immune sequencing clone quantification. TCRdb fed the PCR reads into MiXCR, producing one record per CDR3 protein. The table records under 800,000 distinct CDR3 sequences, less than 30% of them present only once. The sequenced sample consisted of naive CD8+ T cells from blood, with Jurkat cell RNA spiked in. Subset: FACS-sorted CD8+CD4-CCR7+CD45RA+ naive T cells. These receptors were obtained from a human donor in good health. Some libraries in this study had Jurkat cell RNA spiked in.

This clonotype was seen more than once but under ten times. This chain links TRBV19 with TRBJ2-3; no reliable D call. The CDR3 extends over 15 amino acids. Trimming stripped 7 bases from V and 2 bases from J, with 16 bases between. Germline V gene sequence: CDR1 LNHDA, CDR2 SQIVND (reference sequence). The CDR3 DNA reads as TGTGCCAGTAACACCAAACACCGTTACACAGATACGCAGTATTTT. Encoded protein: CASNTKHRYTDTQYF.

Regarding this clonotype: This could be a read error, since a much larger clone is one nucleotide away. This sequence joins TRBV30 and TRBJ2-7; D is possibly TRBD1 (5 bases). CDR1 and CDR2 from the germline V gene are GTSNPN and SVGIG (reference sequence). This CDR3 region has 12 residues. The DNA of the CDR3 is TGTGCCCGGAGTTCAGGGTCCGACGAGCAGTACTTC. It encodes CARSSGSDEQYF.

This clonotype occurred a few times. The genes are TRBV12-3 or TRBV12-4 and TRBJ2-1; 7 positions agree with TRBD1. V shed 6 bases, J shed 14 bases, and the junction held 7 bases outside the gene matches. The CDR3 is 11 residues long. The CDR3: CASRTGRVEFF. DNA for the CDR3: TGTGCCAGCAGGACAGGGCGGGTCGAGTTCTTC.

In its sample, this clonotype was seen many times. V usage is TRBV2 and J usage is TRBJ2-1, with TRBD2 matching 10 bases. This CDR3 has 14 amino acids. Losses at the gene ends were 6 bases for V and 5 bases for J; bases not matched to a gene: 4. CDR1 SNHLY and CDR2 FYNNEI come from the germline V gene. This CDR3 reads CASRSLAGNNEQFF. In nucleotides, the CDR3 is TGTGCCAGCAGGTCACTAGCGGGAAACAATGAGCAGTTCTTC.

This clonotype appeared a few times. The rearrangement joins TRBV7-9 to TRBJ2-7; 7 nucleotides align to TRBD1. V lost 4 bases and J lost 1; bases outside the gene matches: 7. CDR3 length equals 15 residues. Per germline, CDR1 SEHNR and CDR2 FQNEAQ (reference sequence). The CDR3 spells CASSSERDSSYEQYF. The CDR3 DNA sequence: TGTGCCAGCAGCTCAGAACGGGACAGTTCCTACGAGCAGTACTTC.

Comment on this clonotype: The CDR3 does not end in the conserved phenylalanine or tryptophan, so this is likely a read error. The chain joins TRBV30 to TRBJ1-1; D gene unclear. This CDR3 has 11 residues. CDR1 is GTSNPN, CDR2 SVGIG, per germline (reference sequence). V lost 4 bases and J lost 11, with 14 bases in between. In DNA, the CDR3 is TGTGCCTGGACTACCGGGAGCGAGGCTTTCTCT. It translates to CAWTTGSEAFS.

The chain joins TRBV12-3 or TRBV12-4 to TRBJ1-6, with D unresolved. The V end lost 2 bases, the J end lost 8 bases, and 13 bases lay between the germline ends. CDR3 length: 15 residues. The CDR3 nucleotides read TGTGCCAGCAGTTTATACCGGGGTAGTGATTCACCCCTCCACTTT. Amino acids: CASSLYRGSDSPLHF.

V gene TRBV27 combines with J gene TRBJ2-1, with 7 bases lining up with TRBD1. V dropped 8 bases and J dropped 4; count of bases not matched to a gene: 5. The CDR3 runs 13 residues. CDR1 is MNHEY, CDR2 SMNVEV, per germline (reference sequence). Here the CDR3 DNA reads TGTGCCAGCGGCTGGGACAGATACAATGAGCAGTTCTTC. Protein: CASGWDRYNEQFF.

A remark on this clonotype: This could be a read error, since a much larger clone is one nucleotide away. The V call is TRBV5-3, the J call TRBJ1-1, with 11 bases matching TRBD1. TRBV5-3 is assigned to the ORF class and has an uncertain function. CDR3 length equals 17 residues. CDR3 loop: CARRKDRGHGLETEALF. As DNA, the CDR3 is TGTGCCAGAAGAAAGGACAGGGGGCACGGGTTGGAGACTGAAGCTCTCTTT.

This clonotype was counted at least ten times. The V gene is TRBV4-3, the J gene TRBJ1-4, with a possible D match to TRBD1 (5 bases). The V gene lost 0 bases and the J gene lost 6 bases, with 14 bases spanning the gap. Germline assignment: CDR1 LGHNA and CDR2 YSLEER. The CDR3 loop spans 16 amino acids. This CDR3 reads CASSQDWRGSYEKLFF. DNA for the CDR3: TGCGCCAGCAGCCAAGATTGGAGGGGCAGTTATGAAAAACTGTTTTTT.

This clonotype was seen at least ten times. This sequence joins TRBV4-3 and TRBJ2-7, with 8 bases fitting TRBD1. Trimming removed 4 bases from V and 0 bases from J; junction bases left unmatched: 8. Germline lookup yields CDR1 LGHNA and CDR2 YSLEER. The CDR3 runs 16 residues. CDR3 region: CASSPGTGLSSYEQYF. The CDR3 DNA sequence: TGCGCCAGCAGCCCCGGGACAGGTTTGAGCTCCTACGAGCAGTACTTC.

This clonotype has a count of ten or more. The rearrangement joins TRBV30 to TRBJ1-1, with TRBD1 as a possible D gene (5 bases). This CDR3 has 13 residues. The germline V gene has CDR1 GTSNPN and CDR2 SVGIG (reference sequence). V was clipped by 7 bases and J by 1 base, with 13 bases between them. The CDR3 DNA reads TGTGCCTCCCAGGCGGGGGGGAACACTGAAGCTTTCTTT. It encodes CASQAGGNTEAFF. The whole variable domain, remainder taken from reference TRBV30 and TRBJ1-1, is SQTIHQWPATLVQPVGSPLSLECTVEGTSNPNLYWYRQAAGRGLQLLFYSVGIGQISSEVPQNLSASRPQDRQFILSSKKLLLSDSGFYLCASQAGGNTEAFFGQGTRLTVV.

This clonotype was picked up many times. The chain employs TRBV6-2 or TRBV6-3 and TRBJ2-7, with a possible D match to TRBD2 (5 bases). This CDR3 is built from 11 residues. Germline V gives CDR1 MNHEY, CDR2 SVGEGT. V lost 5 bases and J lost 4, with 6 bases in between. Written as DNA, the CDR3 is TGTGCCAGCAGTGGACTGTACGAGCAGTACTTC. Translation gives CASSGLYEQYF.

The chain employs TRBV19 and TRBJ1-5; tentative D call: TRBD1 (6 bases). The CDR3 sequence is 14 residues long. V was clipped by 1 base and J by 6 bases, with 10 bases between them. CDR1 is LNHDA and CDR2 is SQIVND in the germline V gene (reference sequence). The DNA for the CDR3 is TGTGCCAGTAGTATAGCGGGGGGCAGTCAGCCCCAGCATTTT. The encoded protein is CASSIAGGSQPQHF.

This clonotype was detected a few times. The V call is TRBV19, the J call TRBJ2-3, with 9 bases lining up with TRBD2. The CDR3 contains 16 residues. J gave up 8 bases and V 7 bases, and 16 bases lay outside the gene matches. The germline V gene has CDR1 LNHDA and CDR2 SQIVND (reference sequence). The CDR3 reads CASTQSGGMGEGTQYF. The CDR3 DNA reads TGTGCCAGTACTCAAAGCGGGGGGATGGGGGAAGGTACGCAGTATTTT.

The rearrangement uses TRBV27 and TRBJ2-7, with 8 bases matching TRBD2. The CDR3 runs 16 residues. The V gene's germline CDR1 is MNHEY and CDR2 SMNVEV (reference sequence). Trimming took 3 bases from V and 3 from J; bases not matched to a gene: 10. The CDR3 DNA is TGTGCCAGCAGTTTTGCCCCGGGTAGCGGGGACTACGAGCAGTACTTC. Translating gives CASSFAPGSGDYEQYF.